The present entry profiles one TCR beta chain with its context. The antigen is not known. The entry originates in a study of CD8 T cells in ankylosing spondylitis. Regarding the study as a whole: Certain motif variants had earlier been reported in reactive arthritis synovial fluid and blood. A motif in TCR beta, a set of under ten highly homologous variants, appeared characteristic of ankylosing spondylitis blood.

This CDR3 is built from 13 residues. The germline gives CDR1 DFQATT, CDR2 SNEGSKA (reference sequence). V lost 7 bases to trimming and J lost 4 bases, with 17 bases between them. Quantitative 5'-RACE with molecular barcodes was used to make the TCR beta libraries. TCRdb fed the 5' RACE reads into MiXCR, producing one record per CDR3 protein. The table shows 350,000 to 400,000 distinct CDR3 sequences, with roughly 20% occurring only once. The clonotype comes from a male donor with ankylosing spondylitis or in good health (not recorded which). The genes are TRBV20-1 and TRBJ2-7; D call uncertain. The sample consisted of blood, either unsorted or a sorted T cell fraction (not recorded which). This CDR3 is CSVHLVGKYEQYF. CDR3 in DNA: TGCAGTGTCCATTTGGTGGGCAAATACGAGCAGTACTTC.